These T cell receptor beta chains were read from a single sample in a study of cytomegalovirus exposure and HLA in healthy donors. Produced via immunoSEQ multiplex PCR; TCRdb's table is partial and in-frame only. The sample consists of a few hundred thousand clones, about 87% of them appearing once. Material for sequencing was PBMCs. The receptors come from a young woman in good health and CMV-seronegative. The CDR3 runs from the conserved cysteine through the conserved F or W. D genes are given only for firm matches. Size tells how often a clone was seen (once, few, many) or the class of an expanded clone, and some rows leave it out.

CSSSLARTWKNHEQFF,TGTTCCAGCAGCTTAGCAAGGACATGGAAGAACCATGAGCAGTTCTTC,.,TRBV7-9,TRBJ2-1,.
CATTGTGSYNEQFF,TGTGCCACCACCGGGACAGGCTCCTACAATGAGCAGTTCTTC,.,TRBV7-9,TRBJ2-1,TRBD1
CASSGGQGWTEAFF,TGTGCCAGCAGCGGGGGGCAGGGTTGGACTGAAGCTTTCTTT,.,TRBV9,TRBJ1-1,.
CACNRESSGNTIYF,TGTGCCTGCAACAGGGAGAGCTCTGGAAACACCATATATTTT,once,TRBV30,TRBJ1-3,.
CASSQGRLSADTQYF,TGTGCCAGCAGCCAGGGGAGGTTGAGTGCAGATACGCAGTATTTT,.,TRBV14,TRBJ2-3,.
CASGHRDKNTGELFF,TGTGCCAGCGGACACCGGGACAAGAACACCGGGGAGCTGTTTTTT,.,TRBV7-9,TRBJ2-2,.
CASSLSGGGADTQYF,TGTGCCAGCAGCTTAAGTGGCGGGGGGGCAGATACGCAGTATTTT,.,TRBV7-3,TRBJ2-3,TRBD2
CASSRLAGAGADTQYF,TGTGCCAGTAGTAGACTAGCGGGGGCGGGGGCAGATACGCAGTATTTT,.,TRBV19,TRBJ2-3,TRBD2
CASSSPGERDTQYF,TGTGCCAGCAGCTCGCCAGGGGAACGGGATACGCAGTATTTT,.,TRBV9,TRBJ2-3,.
CASSTDRRNQPQHF,TGTGCCAGCAGCACGGACAGGAGGAATCAGCCCCAGCATTTT,.,TRBV6-1,TRBJ1-5,TRBD1
CASSSGQNYGYTF,TGTGCCAGCAGCTCGGGACAGAACTATGGCTACACCTTC,.,TRBV5-4,TRBJ1-2,TRBD1
CAWTAGGIYGYTF,TGTGCCTGGACCGCCGGAGGGATCTATGGCTACACCTTC,.,TRBV30,TRBJ1-2,.
CASSSIGTAWKIDGYTF,TGTGCCAGCAGCTCGATAGGGACAGCCTGGAAAATAGATGGCTACACCTTC,.,TRBV7-2,TRBJ1-2,TRBD1
CASSVPTGFYTF,TGTGCCAGCAGCGTACCGACAGGGTTCTACACCTTC,.,TRBV9,TRBJ1-2,TRBD1
CASSGTTNTQYF,TGTGCCAGCAGCGGGACTACCAATACGCAGTATTTT,.,TRBV2,TRBJ2-3,TRBD2
CASSYRDLNDGQYF,TGCGCCAGCAGCTACCGGGACTTGAACGATGGCCAGTACTTC,.,TRBV5-1,TRBJ2-5,.
CASMRLRGAGGELFF,TGTGCCAGTATGAGGTTACGGGGGGCGGGCGGGGAGCTGTTTTTT,.,TRBV19,TRBJ2-2,.
CASSQQGYNSPLHF,TGTGCCAGCAGCCAACAGGGTTATAATTCACCCCTCCACTTT,.,TRBV7-2,TRBJ1-6,.
CASSSRLYRGRSGNTIYF,TGTGCCAGCAGCTCGAGGCTGTACAGGGGAAGGTCTGGAAACACCATATATTTT,.,TRBV13,TRBJ1-3,TRBD1
CASSLVGAGRNEQFF,TGTGCCAGCAGCTTGGTTGGGGCAGGGAGGAATGAGCAGTTCTTC,few,TRBV5-6,TRBJ2-1,.
CARGGGEEQYF,TGTGCCAGGGGGGGAGGGGAAGAGCAGTACTTC,.,TRBV6-8,TRBJ2-7,TRBD2
CATGRDTGNTIYF,TGTGCCACTGGAAGGGACACCGGAAACACCATATATTTT,.,TRBV15,TRBJ1-3,.
CASSQALAGHSYEQYF,TGCGCCAGCAGCCAGGCCCTAGCGGGACACTCCTACGAGCAGTACTTC,.,TRBV4-1,TRBJ2-7,TRBD2
CASNLRGENSPLHF,TGTGCCAGCAACCTCAGGGGGGAAAATTCACCCCTCCACTTT,.,TRBV27,TRBJ1-6,TRBD1
CASSPWDRNYGYTF,TGTGCCAGCAGCCCATGGGACAGGAACTATGGCTACACCTTC,.,TRBV5-6,TRBJ1-2,TRBD1
CASSLWGAGNEQFF,TGTGCCAGCAGCTTATGGGGCGCCGGCAATGAGCAGTTCTTC,.,TRBV7-2,TRBJ2-1,.
CASSLTLAGYGYTF,TGTGCCAGCAGCCTTACCTTGGCGGGATATGGCTACACCTTC,.,TRBV11-2,TRBJ1-2,.
CASSDRDRGEQYF,TGTGCCAGCAGCGACCGGGACAGGGGGGAGCAGTACTTC,.,TRBV7-9,TRBJ2-7,TRBD1
CASSIGGLNSGGYEQYF,TGTGCCAGTAGTATAGGAGGATTAAATAGCGGGGGCTACGAGCAGTACTTC,.,TRBV19,TRBJ2-7,TRBD2
CASSPGTSANNEQFF,TGCGCCAGCAGTCCCGGGACTAGCGCTAACAATGAGCAGTTCTTC,.,TRBV5-1,TRBJ2-1,TRBD2
CASARGSAGNTIYF,TGTGCCAGCGCCCGCGGGAGCGCTGGAAACACCATATATTTT,.,TRBV25-1,TRBJ1-3,.
CACANRDRGDEYF,TGTGCCTGCGCGAACCGGGACAGGGGCGACGAGTACTTC,.,TRBV2,TRBJ2-7,TRBD1
CASGTTSGGPKQYF,TGCGCCAGCGGGACGACTAGCGGGGGCCCTAAGCAGTACTTC,once,TRBV4-1,TRBJ2-7,TRBD2
CASSPGDRGTNTEAFF,TGTGCCAGCAGCCCAGGGGACAGGGGCACGAACACTGAAGCTTTCTTT,few,TRBV7-3,TRBJ1-1,TRBD1